What follows describes a single TCR beta chain. This sample was included in a study of T cells after posttransplantation cyclophosphamide. Sequenced by immunoSEQ multiplex PCR; TCRdb stores in-frame clones only, minus some. The sample yields approximately 35,000 clones, without any singletons. The CDR3 runs 11 residues. Trimming pared 6 bases from V and 4 bases from J, leaving 7 bases between. CDR1 is MNHEY, CDR2 SMNVEV, per germline (reference sequence). The sample was PBMCs. The genes are TRBV27 and TRBJ2-7; D is possibly TRBD2 (5 bases). The source is a girl between 10 and 17 years old in good health, CMV-negative, and a related stem cell transplant donor. The CDR3 DNA reads as TGTGCCAGCAGCGAGGGATACGAGCAGTACTTC. This translates into CASSEGYEQYF.